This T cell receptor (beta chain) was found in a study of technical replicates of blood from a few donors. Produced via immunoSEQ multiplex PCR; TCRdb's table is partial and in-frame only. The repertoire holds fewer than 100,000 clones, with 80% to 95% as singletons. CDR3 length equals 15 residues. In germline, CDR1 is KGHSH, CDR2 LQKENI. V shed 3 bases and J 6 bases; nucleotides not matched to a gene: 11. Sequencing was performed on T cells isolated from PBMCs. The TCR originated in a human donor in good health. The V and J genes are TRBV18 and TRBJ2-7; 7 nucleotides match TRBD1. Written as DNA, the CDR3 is TGTGCCAGCTCACCGATCATGGAGAGGGGGCTCGAGCAGTACTTC. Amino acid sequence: CASSPIMERGLEQYF.